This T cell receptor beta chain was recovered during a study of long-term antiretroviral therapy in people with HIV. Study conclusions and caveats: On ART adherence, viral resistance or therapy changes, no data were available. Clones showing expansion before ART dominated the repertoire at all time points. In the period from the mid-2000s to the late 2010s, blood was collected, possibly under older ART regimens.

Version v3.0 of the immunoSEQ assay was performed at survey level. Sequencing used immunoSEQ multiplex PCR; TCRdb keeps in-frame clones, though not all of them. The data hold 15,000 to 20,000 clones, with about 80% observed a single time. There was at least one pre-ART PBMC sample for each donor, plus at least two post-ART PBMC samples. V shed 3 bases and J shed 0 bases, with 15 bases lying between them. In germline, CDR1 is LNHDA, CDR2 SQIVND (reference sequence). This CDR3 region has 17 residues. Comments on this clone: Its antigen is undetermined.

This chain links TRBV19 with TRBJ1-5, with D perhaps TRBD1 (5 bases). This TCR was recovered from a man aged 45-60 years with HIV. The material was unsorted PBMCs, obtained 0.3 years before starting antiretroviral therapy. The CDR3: CASSMIWTSYSNQPQHF. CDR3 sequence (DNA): TGTGCCAGTAGTATGATTTGGACATCATATAGCAATCAGCCCCAGCATTTT.